Described below is a single T cell receptor (beta chain) sequence and its context. The specificity of this receptor is unknown. The record has no base qualities; no much larger clone is one base away. This sample was included in a study of blood T cell repertoires in COVID-19 (dated by TCRdb to 2018 to 2020). Study-wide context: Samples from collaborators originated in the United States, Italy and Spain and spanned both the acute and convalescent phases of COVID-19. The dataset comprised deeply sampled blood TCRbeta repertoires from subjects exposed to, actively infected with, or recovered from COVID-19. A de-identified subject ID, COVID-19 status, age in years and sex were almost always included in the sample metadata. The prospective study material was composed of cDNA or gDNA derived from T cells, B-cell-depleted T cells, or PBMCs. Where HLA class I and class II types were available, the types were taken from metadata supplied by the sample provider, not from assay-based typing. The samples were drawn from the first 160 participants of the ongoing ImmuneRACE study and from under 1,500 subjects provided by 6 global collaborators. A freely available public database, intended as a resource for researchers studying the immune response to SARS-CoV-2, is where the repertoires were released.

The paper as a whole reports these results and caveats: The quantity of clinical and demographic metadata differed by source and by participant and was supplied without curation.

TCRbeta CDR3 regions were amplified from genomic DNA using the immunoSEQ Assay, a bias-controlled multiplex PCR. Concerning the study's data processing: The number of nucleated cells in each sample was estimated by amplification of reference gene primers within the assay. To quantify the absolute abundance of each unique TCRbeta CDR3 rearrangement, sequence reads were collapsed and filtered. For each sample, productive Simpson clonality was calculated as the square root of Simpson's diversity index across productive rearrangements. TCRdb's version of the immuneACCESS table is confined to in-frame rearrangements and falls short of the full clone set. An unresolved V gene accounts for under half of the shortfall where checked; the remainder is of unknown origin. V and J calls and clone size are those listed in that table; D and trimming were worked out from the DNA. A total of some 140,000 clones appear in this sample, less than 95% of them only once. The top ten hold 0.55% of the sample.

Each collaborating institution followed its own protocols to collect whole blood in K2EDTA tubes. For TCRbeta analysis, collaborators shipped samples as frozen whole blood, isolated PBMCs, or DNA extracted from either of those sample types. The CDR3 covers 17 residues, taking in both the cysteine and the phenylalanine. Only the CDR3 DNA is retained, 51 bases long and in frame from the first base. From a lookup of the germline V gene, CDR1 and CDR2 are KGHSH and LQKENI. A distance of 22 bases separates the germline ends of V and J, which lose 3 bases and 8 bases respectively. The chain employs TRBV18 and TRBJ1-4; a tentative D call is TRBD1 (5 bases match). Sequenced sample: peripheral blood. This TCR derives from a man aged 50-59 years with acute or convalescent COVID-19. The base sequence is TGTGCCAGCTCACCCAACCTTCCCTATGGGGGAGGAGAAAAACTGTTTTTT. The encoded protein is CASSPNLPYGGGEKLFF.